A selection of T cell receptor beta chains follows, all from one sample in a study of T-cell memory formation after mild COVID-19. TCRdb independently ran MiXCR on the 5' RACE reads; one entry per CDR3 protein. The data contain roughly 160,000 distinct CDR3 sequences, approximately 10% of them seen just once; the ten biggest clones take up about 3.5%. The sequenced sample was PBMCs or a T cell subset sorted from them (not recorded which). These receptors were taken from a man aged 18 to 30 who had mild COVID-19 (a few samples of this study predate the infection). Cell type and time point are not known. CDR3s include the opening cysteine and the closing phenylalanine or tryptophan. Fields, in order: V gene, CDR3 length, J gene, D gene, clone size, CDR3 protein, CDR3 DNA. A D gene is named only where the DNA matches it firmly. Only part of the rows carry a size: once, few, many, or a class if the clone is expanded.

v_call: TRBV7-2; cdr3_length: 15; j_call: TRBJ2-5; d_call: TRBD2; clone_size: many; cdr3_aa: CASSLSGGGLKTQYF; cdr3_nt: TGTGCCAGCAGCTTAAGCGGGGGGGGTCTAAAGACCCAGTACTTC
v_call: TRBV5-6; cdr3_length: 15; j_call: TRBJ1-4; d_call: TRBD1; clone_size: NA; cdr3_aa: CASSLMDRVAEKLFF; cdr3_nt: TGTGCCAGCAGCTTGATGGACAGGGTGGCCGAAAAACTGTTTTTT
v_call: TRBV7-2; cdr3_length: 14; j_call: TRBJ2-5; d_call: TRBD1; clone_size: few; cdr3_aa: CASSLVTGPETQYF; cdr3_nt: TGTGCCAGCAGCTTAGTGACAGGGCCAGAGACCCAGTACTTC
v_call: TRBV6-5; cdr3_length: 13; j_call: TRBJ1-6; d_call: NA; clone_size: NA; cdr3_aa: CASSPRGGSPLHF; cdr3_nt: TGTGCCAGCAGTCCCAGGGGAGGTTCACCCCTCCACTTT
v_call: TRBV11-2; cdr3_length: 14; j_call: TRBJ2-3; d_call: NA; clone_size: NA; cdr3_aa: CASSSWGRADTQYF; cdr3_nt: TGTGCCAGCAGCTCCTGGGGTCGGGCAGATACGCAGTATTTT
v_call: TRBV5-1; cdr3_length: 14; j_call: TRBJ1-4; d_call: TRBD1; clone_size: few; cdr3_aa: CASSFRDSHEKLFF; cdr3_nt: TGCGCCAGCAGCTTCCGGGACAGCCATGAAAAACTGTTTTTT
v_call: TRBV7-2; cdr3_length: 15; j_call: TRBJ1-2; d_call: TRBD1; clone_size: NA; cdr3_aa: CASRSGTGVIYGYTF; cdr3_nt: TGTGCCAGCAGGTCCGGGACAGGGGTCATCTATGGCTACACCTTC
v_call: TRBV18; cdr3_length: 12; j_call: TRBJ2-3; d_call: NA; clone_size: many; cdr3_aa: CASSGLTDTQYF; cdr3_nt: TGTGCCAGCTCAGGACTCACAGATACGCAGTATTTT
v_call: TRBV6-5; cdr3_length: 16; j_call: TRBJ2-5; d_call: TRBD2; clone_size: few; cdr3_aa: CASSYGTSGTQETQYF; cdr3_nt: TGTGCCAGCAGTTACGGGACTAGCGGGACCCAAGAGACCCAGTACTTC
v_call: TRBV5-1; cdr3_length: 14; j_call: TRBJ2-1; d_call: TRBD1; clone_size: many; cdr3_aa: CASSTQGSEDEQFF; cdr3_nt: TGCGCCAGCAGCACACAGGGGAGTGAGGATGAGCAGTTCTTC
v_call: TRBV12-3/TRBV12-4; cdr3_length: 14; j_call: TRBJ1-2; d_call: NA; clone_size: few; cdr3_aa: CASSLLASRDGYTF; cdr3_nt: TGTGCCAGCAGTTTACTGGCTTCACGAGATGGCTACACCTTC
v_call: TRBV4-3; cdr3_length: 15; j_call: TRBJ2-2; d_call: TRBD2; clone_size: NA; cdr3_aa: CASSTERGFNGELFF; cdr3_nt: TGCGCCAGCAGCACGGAGCGGGGGTTTAACGGGGAGCTGTTTTTT
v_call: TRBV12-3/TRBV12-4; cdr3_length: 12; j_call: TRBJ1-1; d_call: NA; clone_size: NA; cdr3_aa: CASSLVGPEAFF; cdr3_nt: TGTGCCAGCAGTTTAGTGGGCCCTGAAGCTTTCTTT
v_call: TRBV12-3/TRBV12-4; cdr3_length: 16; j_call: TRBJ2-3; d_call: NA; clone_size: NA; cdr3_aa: CASSFSWEMGTDTQYF; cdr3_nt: TGTGCCAGCAGTTTCAGTTGGGAGATGGGCACAGATACGCAGTATTTT
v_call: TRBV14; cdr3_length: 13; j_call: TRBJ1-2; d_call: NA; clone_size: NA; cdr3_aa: CASSPTWRAGYTF; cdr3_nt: TGTGCCAGCAGCCCTACTTGGAGGGCCGGCTACACCTTC
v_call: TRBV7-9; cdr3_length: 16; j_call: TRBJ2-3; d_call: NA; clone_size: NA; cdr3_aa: CASSLGAGLRTDTQYF; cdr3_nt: TGTGCCAGCAGCTTAGGAGCGGGCCTCAGGACAGATACGCAGTATTTT
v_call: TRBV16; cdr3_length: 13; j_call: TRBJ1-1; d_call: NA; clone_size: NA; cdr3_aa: CASSQTLNTEAFF; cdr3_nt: TGTGCCAGCAGCCAAACCTTGAACACTGAAGCTTTCTTT
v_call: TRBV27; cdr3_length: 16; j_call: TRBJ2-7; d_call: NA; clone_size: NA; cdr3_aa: CASSLDSGFVSYEQYF; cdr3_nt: TGTGCCAGCAGTTTAGATTCAGGGTTTGTGTCCTACGAGCAGTACTTC
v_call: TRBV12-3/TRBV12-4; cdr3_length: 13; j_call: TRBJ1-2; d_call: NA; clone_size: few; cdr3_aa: CASRDTALGGYTF; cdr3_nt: TGTGCCAGCAGGGACACCGCCCTAGGTGGCTACACCTTC
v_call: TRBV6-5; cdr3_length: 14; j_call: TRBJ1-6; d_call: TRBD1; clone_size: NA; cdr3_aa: CASSYDRGHSPLHF; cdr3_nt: TGTGCCAGCAGTTACGACAGGGGACATTCACCCCTCCACTTT
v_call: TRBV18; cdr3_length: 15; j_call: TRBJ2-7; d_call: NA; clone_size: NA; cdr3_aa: CASSPPNGVVHEQYF; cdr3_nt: TGTGCCAGCTCACCACCCAACGGAGTCGTCCACGAGCAGTACTTC
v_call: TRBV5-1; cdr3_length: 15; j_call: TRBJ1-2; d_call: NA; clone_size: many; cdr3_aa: CASSSNAGILYGYTF; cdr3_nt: TGCGCCAGCAGCTCCAATGCCGGGATACTATATGGCTACACCTTC
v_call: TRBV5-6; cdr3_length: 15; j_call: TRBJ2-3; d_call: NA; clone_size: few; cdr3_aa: CASSLGWGGTDTQYF; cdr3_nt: TGTGCCAGCAGCCTGGGATGGGGGGGCACAGATACGCAGTATTTT
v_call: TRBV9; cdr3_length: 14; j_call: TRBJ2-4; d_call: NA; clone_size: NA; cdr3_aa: CASSVGQGTSIQYF; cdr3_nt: TGTGCCAGCAGCGTAGGCCAGGGAACGAGCATTCAGTACTTC
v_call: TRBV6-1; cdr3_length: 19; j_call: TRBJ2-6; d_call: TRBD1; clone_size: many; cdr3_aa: CASSARLRDSSTGANVLTF; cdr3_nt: TGTGCCAGCAGCGCCCGCCTCAGGGACAGCTCAACTGGGGCCAACGTCCTGACTTTC
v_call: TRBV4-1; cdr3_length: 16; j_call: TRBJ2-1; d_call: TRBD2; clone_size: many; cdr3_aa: CASSQVLAGDYNEQFF; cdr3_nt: TGCGCCAGCAGCCAGGTCCTAGCGGGGGACTACAATGAGCAGTTCTTC